The rows below give T cell receptor beta chains drawn from one sample of a study of T cells after yellow fever vaccination. TCRdb re-called the 5' RACE reads with MiXCR, one entry per CDR3 protein. The sample has under 250,000 distinct CDR3 sequences, approximately 3% seen once. Sequencing used CD4+ T cells sorted from PBMCs, obtained 10 days after the yellow fever booster vaccination. The receptors shown here come from a man between 18 and 29 years old who received the YFV17D yellow fever vaccine. CDR3s include the opening cysteine and the closing phenylalanine or tryptophan. The order of the fields is V gene, D gene, J gene, clone size, CDR3 protein, CDR3 DNA. The D gene is left open where the match is weak. Not every row has a clone size; where given, it reads once, few, many or a size class.

v_call: TRBV4-2
d_call: TRBD1
j_call: TRBJ1-2
clone_size: .
cdr3_aa: CASSQESTGEVGYTF
cdr3_nt: TGTGCCAGCAGCCAAGAAAGTACAGGGGAAGTAGGCTACACCTTC

v_call: TRBV5-6
d_call: TRBD1
j_call: TRBJ1-1
clone_size: few
cdr3_aa: CASSLARYIQGTTEAFF
cdr3_nt: TGTGCCAGCAGCTTGGCGAGATACATACAGGGGACCACTGAAGCTTTCTTT

v_call: TRBV12-3/TRBV12-4
d_call: .
j_call: TRBJ1-4
clone_size: .
cdr3_aa: CASSQVLANEKLFF
cdr3_nt: TGTGCCAGCAGCCAAGTTCTCGCTAATGAAAAACTGTTTTTT

v_call: TRBV20-1
d_call: .
j_call: TRBJ1-4
clone_size: few
cdr3_aa: CSPRDSSNEKLFF
cdr3_nt: TGCAGTCCTCGGGACTCCTCTAATGAAAAACTGTTTTTT

v_call: TRBV3-1
d_call: TRBD2
j_call: TRBJ2-4
clone_size: many
cdr3_aa: CASSTRVAGAKNIQYF
cdr3_nt: TGTGCCAGCAGCACCCGTGTAGCGGGGGCCAAAAACATTCAGTACTTC

v_call: TRBV5-1
d_call: .
j_call: TRBJ2-5
clone_size: many
cdr3_aa: CASSSQGGEETQYF
cdr3_nt: TGCGCCAGCAGCTCCCAGGGGGGAGAAGAGACCCAGTACTTC

v_call: TRBV7-3
d_call: TRBD1
j_call: TRBJ1-3
clone_size: .
cdr3_aa: CASSLTRQGVAGNTIYF
cdr3_nt: TGTGCCAGCAGCTTAACGCGTCAGGGGGTTGCTGGAAACACCATATATTTT

v_call: TRBV4-3
d_call: .
j_call: TRBJ2-3
clone_size: .
cdr3_aa: CASSQRGRGADTQYF
cdr3_nt: TGCGCCAGCAGCCAGAGGGGTAGAGGGGCAGATACGCAGTATTTT

v_call: TRBV5-1
d_call: .
j_call: TRBJ1-1
clone_size: many
cdr3_aa: CASWGLGNTEAFF
cdr3_nt: TGCGCCAGTTGGGGATTGGGGAACACTGAAGCTTTCTTT

v_call: TRBV3-1
d_call: .
j_call: TRBJ1-1
clone_size: many
cdr3_aa: CASTANTRDPKAFF
cdr3_nt: TGTGCCAGCACCGCCAACACACGGGATCCAAAAGCTTTCTTT

v_call: TRBV15
d_call: .
j_call: TRBJ2-5
clone_size: many
cdr3_aa: CATSGQVGETQYF
cdr3_nt: TGTGCCACCAGCGGGCAGGTTGGGGAGACCCAGTACTTC

v_call: TRBV10-3
d_call: .
j_call: TRBJ1-2
clone_size: many
cdr3_aa: CAISEGAGGYTF
cdr3_nt: TGTGCCATCAGTGAGGGGGCTGGGGGCTACACCTTC

v_call: TRBV12-3/TRBV12-4
d_call: .
j_call: TRBJ1-4
clone_size: many
cdr3_aa: CASSPAALDEKLFF
cdr3_nt: TGTGCCAGCAGCCCCGCGGCTTTGGATGAAAAACTGTTTTTT

v_call: TRBV7-2
d_call: .
j_call: TRBJ2-1
clone_size: many
cdr3_aa: CASSYQPSSYNEQFF
cdr3_nt: TGTGCCAGCAGCTATCAGCCGAGCTCCTACAATGAGCAGTTCTTC

v_call: TRBV30
d_call: .
j_call: TRBJ2-1
clone_size: many
cdr3_aa: CACELFTEQFF
cdr3_nt: TGTGCCTGTGAACTATTCACTGAGCAGTTCTTC

v_call: TRBV27
d_call: .
j_call: TRBJ1-2
clone_size: few
cdr3_aa: CASRPTYSGAGYTF
cdr3_nt: TGTGCCAGCAGGCCTACCTACAGTGGTGCGGGCTACACCTTC

v_call: TRBV5-1
d_call: TRBD1
j_call: TRBJ2-6
clone_size: .
cdr3_aa: CASSLVTGAGANVLTF
cdr3_nt: TGCGCCAGCAGCTTGGTGACAGGGGCTGGGGCCAACGTCCTGACTTTC

v_call: TRBV12-3/TRBV12-4
d_call: .
j_call: TRBJ2-5
clone_size: many
cdr3_aa: CASSLANSGQETQYF
cdr3_nt: TGTGCCAGCAGTTTAGCGAATAGCGGTCAAGAGACCCAGTACTTC

v_call: TRBV7-2
d_call: TRBD1
j_call: TRBJ1-2
clone_size: .
cdr3_aa: CASITFQGAGGYTF
cdr3_nt: TGTGCCAGCATCACCTTTCAGGGGGCGGGAGGCTACACCTTC

v_call: TRBV10-3
d_call: .
j_call: TRBJ1-2
clone_size: few
cdr3_aa: CAISPGGRNYGYTF
cdr3_nt: TGTGCCATCAGTCCCGGGGGCAGAAACTATGGCTACACCTTC

v_call: TRBV6-2/TRBV6-3
d_call: TRBD2
j_call: TRBJ2-4
clone_size: many
cdr3_aa: CASTPWGGLAKNIQYF
cdr3_nt: TGTGCCAGCACTCCCTGGGGGGGACTAGCCAAAAACATTCAGTACTTC

v_call: TRBV5-8
d_call: TRBD1
j_call: TRBJ2-1
clone_size: few
cdr3_aa: CATGQGVYNEQFF
cdr3_nt: TGTGCCACGGGACAGGGTGTTTACAATGAGCAGTTCTTC

v_call: TRBV20-1
d_call: TRBD1
j_call: TRBJ2-1
clone_size: many
cdr3_aa: CSAREAGPGQGNNEQFF
cdr3_nt: TGCAGTGCTAGAGAGGCCGGACCGGGACAGGGGAACAATGAGCAGTTCTTC

v_call: TRBV20-1
d_call: TRBD1
j_call: TRBJ1-5
clone_size: .
cdr3_aa: CSARDQPDRFKPQHF
cdr3_nt: TGCAGTGCTAGAGATCAACCGGACAGGTTTAAGCCCCAGCATTTT

v_call: TRBV13
d_call: .
j_call: TRBJ2-7
clone_size: .
cdr3_aa: CASSLAAEKYF
cdr3_nt: TGTGCCAGCAGCTTAGCTGCCGAGAAGTACTTC

v_call: TRBV5-4
d_call: .
j_call: TRBJ2-5
clone_size: many
cdr3_aa: CASSGRGQETQYF
cdr3_nt: TGTGCCAGCAGCGGCAGGGGCCAAGAGACCCAGTACTTC

v_call: TRBV20-1
d_call: .
j_call: TRBJ2-7
clone_size: many
cdr3_aa: CSARDNVGEQYF
cdr3_nt: TGCAGTGCTAGAGATAACGTCGGCGAGCAGTACTTC

v_call: TRBV7-9
d_call: .
j_call: TRBJ2-7
clone_size: few
cdr3_aa: CASSRAGTMISYEQYF
cdr3_nt: TGTGCCAGCAGCCGAGCTGGGACAATGATCTCCTACGAGCAGTACTTC

v_call: TRBV5-1
d_call: TRBD1
j_call: TRBJ2-7
clone_size: many
cdr3_aa: CASSSPPGQGTYEQYF
cdr3_nt: TGCGCCAGCAGCTCCCCCCCGGGACAGGGGACCTACGAGCAGTACTTC

v_call: TRBV29-1
d_call: TRBD2
j_call: TRBJ2-3
clone_size: .
cdr3_aa: CSVRAGSSTDTQYF
cdr3_nt: TGCAGCGTCCGAGCGGGGTCTTCCACAGATACGCAGTATTTT